This is a list of T cell receptor beta chains from one sample in a study of memory CD4+ T cells and cytomegalovirus serostatus. Produced via immunoSEQ multiplex PCR; TCRdb's table is partial and in-frame only. The sample yields approximately 53,000 clones, 65% to 85% seen once. Source material: memory CD4+ T cells from blood. The receptors were sampled from an adult in good health and CMV-seronegative. Both conserved end residues are part of each CDR3. A D gene is named only where the DNA matches it firmly. A row's size may be missing; if present it is once, few, many or a size class.

D gene: TRBD1; clone size: few; J gene: TRBJ1-3; V gene: TRBV10-3; CDR3 protein: CAIRQGEGNTIYF; CDR3 DNA: TGTGCCATTCGACAGGGAGAAGGAAACACCATATATTTT
D gene: .; clone size: few; J gene: TRBJ2-7; V gene: TRBV7-8; CDR3 protein: CASSLRQGGYEQYF; CDR3 DNA: TGTGCCAGCAGCTTAAGACAGGGAGGGTACGAGCAGTACTTC
D gene: .; clone size: .; J gene: TRBJ1-5; V gene: TRBV19; CDR3 protein: CASSILGNQPQHF; CDR3 DNA: TGTGCCAGTAGTATTCTGGGGAATCAGCCCCAGCATTTT
D gene: .; clone size: .; J gene: TRBJ1-6; V gene: TRBV6-1; CDR3 protein: CASSEAPIGSYNSPLHF; CDR3 DNA: TGTGCCAGCAGTGAAGCCCCTATTGGCTCCTATAATTCACCCCTCCACTTT
D gene: .; clone size: .; J gene: TRBJ1-1; V gene: TRBV7-8; CDR3 protein: CASSLVTGTAFF; CDR3 DNA: TGTGCCAGCAGCTTAGTAACAGGTACAGCTTTCTTT
D gene: TRBD1; clone size: .; J gene: TRBJ1-1; V gene: TRBV5-1; CDR3 protein: CASSKGTENTEAFF; CDR3 DNA: TGCGCCAGCAGCAAAGGGACAGAGAACACTGAAGCTTTCTTT
D gene: .; clone size: .; J gene: TRBJ2-1; V gene: TRBV9; CDR3 protein: CASSPPGLQRSNEQFF; CDR3 DNA: TGTGCCAGCAGCCCTCCGGGACTGCAGCGGTCCAATGAGCAGTTCTTC
D gene: TRBD1; clone size: .; J gene: TRBJ1-1; V gene: TRBV5-4; CDR3 protein: CASSLVTGRNTEAFF; CDR3 DNA: TGTGCCAGCAGCTTGGTGACAGGGCGGAACACTGAAGCTTTCTTT
D gene: .; clone size: .; J gene: TRBJ1-4; V gene: TRBV5-1; CDR3 protein: CASSLGRGGEKLFF; CDR3 DNA: TGCGCCAGCAGCTTAGGCAGGGGTGGTGAAAAACTGTTTTTT
D gene: .; clone size: .; J gene: TRBJ1-2; V gene: TRBV7-8; CDR3 protein: CASSLASLAQSLRNYGYTF; CDR3 DNA: TGTGCCAGCAGCTTAGCCTCGTTGGCACAGTCCCTCCGTAACTATGGCTACACCTTC
D gene: TRBD2; clone size: .; J gene: TRBJ2-7; V gene: TRBV5-1; CDR3 protein: CASAGQSGGNEQYF; CDR3 DNA: TGCGCCAGCGCAGGTCAGAGCGGGGGGAACGAGCAGTACTTC
D gene: TRBD1; clone size: .; J gene: TRBJ2-3; V gene: TRBV6-6; CDR3 protein: CASSLRQGGKDTQYF; CDR3 DNA: TGTGCCAGCAGCCTAAGACAGGGGGGGAAAGATACGCAGTATTTT
D gene: .; clone size: .; J gene: TRBJ1-1; V gene: TRBV6-1; CDR3 protein: CASSRRTVEAFF; CDR3 DNA: TGTGCCAGCAGTCGCAGGACAGTTGAAGCTTTCTTT
D gene: .; clone size: .; J gene: TRBJ1-1; V gene: TRBV5-4; CDR3 protein: CASSQALILTGDTEAFF; CDR3 DNA: TGTGCCAGCAGCCAAGCCTTAATCCTGACAGGAGACACTGAAGCTTTCTTT
D gene: .; clone size: few; J gene: TRBJ2-7; V gene: TRBV7-2; CDR3 protein: CASSLRRDSQYF; CDR3 DNA: TGTGCCAGCAGCTTGCGACGAGACTCGCAGTACTTC
D gene: .; clone size: .; J gene: TRBJ1-1; V gene: TRBV19; CDR3 protein: CASRQGHTEAFF; CDR3 DNA: TGTGCCAGTAGACAGGGCCACACTGAAGCTTTCTTT
D gene: .; clone size: .; J gene: TRBJ1-1; V gene: TRBV19; CDR3 protein: CASSAQVNTEAFF; CDR3 DNA: TGTGCCAGTAGTGCCCAGGTGAACACTGAAGCTTTCTTT
D gene: .; clone size: .; J gene: TRBJ1-5; V gene: TRBV2; CDR3 protein: CASSVGVVGDQPQHF; CDR3 DNA: TGTGCCAGCAGTGTTGGCGTCGTAGGAGATCAGCCCCAGCATTTT
D gene: TRBD1; clone size: .; J gene: TRBJ2-3; V gene: TRBV11-3; CDR3 protein: CASSSRDRSTDTQYF; CDR3 DNA: TGTGCCAGCAGCTCCCGGGACAGGAGCACAGATACGCAGTATTTT
D gene: .; clone size: .; J gene: TRBJ2-5; V gene: TRBV5-1; CDR3 protein: CASSPVPPRETQYF; CDR3 DNA: TGCGCCAGCAGTCCTGTCCCACCCCGGGAGACCCAGTACTTC
D gene: TRBD1; clone size: .; J gene: TRBJ1-3; V gene: TRBV7-9; CDR3 protein: CASALQGFGLSGNTIYF; CDR3 DNA: TGTGCCAGCGCACTACAGGGGTTTGGTTTATCTGGAAACACCATATATTTT
D gene: .; clone size: .; J gene: TRBJ2-5; V gene: TRBV5-6; CDR3 protein: CASSFGWAGGSVETQYF; CDR3 DNA: TGTGCCAGCAGCTTTGGGTGGGCAGGGGGGAGTGTGGAGACCCAGTACTTC
D gene: .; clone size: .; J gene: TRBJ1-4; V gene: TRBV7-9; CDR3 protein: CASSNLQRGLFF; CDR3 DNA: TGTGCCAGCAGCAACCTTCAAAGGGGTCTGTTTTTT
D gene: TRBD1; clone size: .; J gene: TRBJ2-2; V gene: TRBV29-1; CDR3 protein: CSVRDRFNTGELFF; CDR3 DNA: TGCAGCGTCCGGGACAGGTTCAACACCGGGGAGCTGTTTTTT
D gene: TRBD1; clone size: .; J gene: TRBJ1-2; V gene: TRBV6-5; CDR3 protein: CASSKGQSYGYTF; CDR3 DNA: TGTGCCAGCAGTAAGGGACAGAGCTATGGCTACACCTTC
D gene: .; clone size: .; J gene: TRBJ2-4; V gene: TRBV5-1; CDR3 protein: CASSLDAAKNIQYF; CDR3 DNA: TGCGCCAGCAGCTTGGACGCAGCCAAAAACATTCAGTACTTC
D gene: .; clone size: .; J gene: TRBJ1-4; V gene: TRBV6-5; CDR3 protein: CASKRRRVASEKLFF; CDR3 DNA: TGTGCCAGCAAACGACGCAGGGTAGCTAGTGAAAAACTGTTTTTT
D gene: .; clone size: .; J gene: TRBJ1-1; V gene: TRBV7-9; CDR3 protein: CASSYVQNTEAFF; CDR3 DNA: TGTGCCAGCAGCTACGTGCAGAACACTGAAGCTTTCTTT
D gene: TRBD2; clone size: .; J gene: TRBJ2-3; V gene: TRBV2; CDR3 protein: CASSLAGPPIDTQYF; CDR3 DNA: TGTGCCAGCAGTCTAGCGGGGCCCCCAATAGATACGCAGTATTTT
D gene: .; clone size: .; J gene: TRBJ2-2; V gene: TRBV7-2; CDR3 protein: CASSLVGGPGTGELFF; CDR3 DNA: TGTGCCAGCAGCTTAGTGGGGGGGCCGGGCACCGGGGAGCTGTTTTTT
D gene: .; clone size: .; J gene: TRBJ2-7; V gene: TRBV11-1; CDR3 protein: CASSSLAATYF; CDR3 DNA: TGTGCCAGCAGCTCTTTGGCAGCGACGTACTTC
D gene: TRBD1; clone size: .; J gene: TRBJ1-4; V gene: TRBV7-2; CDR3 protein: CASSPQGRRGEKLFF; CDR3 DNA: TGTGCCAGCAGCCCACAGGGGCGTCGAGGTGAAAAACTGTTTTTT
D gene: .; clone size: .; J gene: TRBJ1-2; V gene: TRBV28; CDR3 protein: CGVGAWGTGYTF; CDR3 DNA: TGTGGAGTTGGGGCCTGGGGGACCGGCTACACCTTC
D gene: TRBD1; clone size: .; J gene: TRBJ1-2; V gene: TRBV9; CDR3 protein: CASSVEGQGKSAYGYTF; CDR3 DNA: TGTGCCAGCAGCGTAGAGGGACAGGGAAAATCGGCGTATGGCTACACCTTC
D gene: .; clone size: .; J gene: TRBJ2-7; V gene: TRBV5-1; CDR3 protein: CASRIGGGYEQYF; CDR3 DNA: TGCGCCAGCAGAATCGGGGGCGGCTACGAGCAGTACTTC
D gene: .; clone size: .; J gene: TRBJ1-5; V gene: TRBV6-5; CDR3 protein: CASSYDVGQPQHF; CDR3 DNA: TGTGCCAGCAGTTACGATGTTGGTCAGCCCCAGCATTTT
D gene: .; clone size: .; J gene: TRBJ2-4; V gene: TRBV30; CDR3 protein: CAWSRFAKNIQYF; CDR3 DNA: TGTGCCTGGAGTAGGTTCGCCAAAAACATTCAGTACTTC
D gene: .; clone size: .; J gene: TRBJ2-7; V gene: TRBV6-1; CDR3 protein: CASTLAAYEQYF; CDR3 DNA: TGTGCCAGCACTTTGGCAGCCTACGAGCAGTACTTC